This is a list of T cell receptor beta chains from one sample in a study of identical twins. TCRdb called the 5' RACE reads again in MiXCR, with one record for every CDR3 protein. The sample lists 200,000 or so distinct CDR3 sequences, about 16% occurring once. The same sample was also used in a study of T cells expressing NK-cell markers.

Sequenced: CD8+ T cells sorted from blood. These receptors were taken from a woman aged 18 to 35 in good health. Both conserved end residues are trimmed from each CDR3.

len: 11; v_gene: TRBV6-2/TRBV6-3; j_gene: TRBJ2-7; CDR3aa: ASSLGTSDEQY
len: 11; v_gene: TRBV7-2; j_gene: TRBJ2-1; CDR3aa: ASSSLAANEQF
len: 17; v_gene: TRBV4-1; j_gene: TRBJ2-1; CDR3aa: ASSQDMLAGGLSYNEQF
len: 14; v_gene: TRBV18; j_gene: TRBJ2-1; CDR3aa: ASSPGTTGGSGEQF
len: 11; v_gene: TRBV13; j_gene: TRBJ1-1; CDR3aa: ASSNDRNTEAF
len: 12; v_gene: TRBV5-1; j_gene: TRBJ2-3; CDR3aa: ASSYNGPEDTQY
len: 13; v_gene: TRBV7-9; j_gene: TRBJ2-6; CDR3aa: ASSSQGAGANVLT
len: 13; v_gene: TRBV4-1; j_gene: TRBJ2-1; CDR3aa: ASSQDPGDYNEQF
len: 15; v_gene: TRBV10-3; j_gene: TRBJ2-1; CDR3aa: AISPIPLAGVVDEQF
len: 16; v_gene: TRBV4-3; j_gene: TRBJ1-4; CDR3aa: ASSQDGVPGGRNEKLF
len: 12; v_gene: TRBV27; j_gene: TRBJ2-7; CDR3aa: ASSFLTGIYEQY
len: 13; v_gene: TRBV9; j_gene: TRBJ2-7; CDR3aa: ASSPEIGVSGEQY
len: 12; v_gene: TRBV7-9; j_gene: TRBJ2-5; CDR3aa: ASSLDGAQETQY
len: 12; v_gene: TRBV7-9; j_gene: TRBJ2-7; CDR3aa: ASSLASRPQGQY
len: 13; v_gene: TRBV7-6; j_gene: TRBJ2-2; CDR3aa: ASSRGTGITGELF
len: 10; v_gene: TRBV7-9; j_gene: TRBJ1-1; CDR3aa: ASCLGHTEAF
len: 11; v_gene: TRBV20-1; j_gene: TRBJ2-3; CDR3aa: SAGTGKSDTQY
len: 14; v_gene: TRBV18; j_gene: TRBJ2-3; CDR3aa: ASSPEGGPGTDTQY
len: 13; v_gene: TRBV6-1; j_gene: TRBJ2-1; CDR3aa: ASPSTSGRDNEQF
len: 13; v_gene: TRBV7-9; j_gene: TRBJ2-3; CDR3aa: ASIHSGKGTDTQY
len: 11; v_gene: TRBV2; j_gene: TRBJ2-4; CDR3aa: ASSEARGNIQY
len: 14; v_gene: TRBV12-3/TRBV12-4; j_gene: TRBJ2-2; CDR3aa: ASSPGPSDGAGELF
len: 12; v_gene: TRBV7-8; j_gene: TRBJ2-7; CDR3aa: ASSLRTESYEQY
len: 13; v_gene: TRBV4-3; j_gene: TRBJ2-2; CDR3aa: ASSPAGQGNGELF
len: 10; v_gene: TRBV12-3/TRBV12-4; j_gene: TRBJ2-7; CDR3aa: ASSFDLYEQY
len: 13; v_gene: TRBV7-2; j_gene: TRBJ1-3; CDR3aa: ASSPGWSGRNTIY
len: 13; v_gene: TRBV12-3/TRBV12-4; j_gene: TRBJ1-1; CDR3aa: ASSFGAAVGRGAF
len: 13; v_gene: TRBV5-1; j_gene: TRBJ2-1; CDR3aa: ASSLVGFSKDEQF
len: 13; v_gene: TRBV12-3/TRBV12-4; j_gene: TRBJ2-7; CDR3aa: ASSGRGAEAYEQY
len: 14; v_gene: TRBV29-1; j_gene: TRBJ2-3; CDR3aa: SVEEGSYHMLDTQY
len: 14; v_gene: TRBV20-1; j_gene: TRBJ2-1; CDR3aa: SARGGTGTFWDEQF